This TCR beta chain derives from a study of blood T cell repertoires in COVID-19. The overall study: Sites in the United States, Italy and Spain provided acute and convalescent COVID-19 samples. The analysed material was cDNA or gDNA that came from T cells, B-cell-depleted T cells, or PBMCs.

V gave up 6 bases and J gave up 7 bases; unmatched junction bases: 12. The CDR3 consists of 15 residues. Germline V gene lookup returns CDR1 KGHDR and CDR2 SFDVKD. Original methodology: Amplifying reference gene primers gave estimates of nucleated cell counts. Clones were sequenced by immunoSEQ multiplex PCR, and TCRdb holds only the in-frame ones, with some missing. V and J calls and clone size are copied from that table; D and trimming were computed from the DNA. The sample includes about 62,000 clones, 86% of them seen just once. This TCR was sampled from a woman older than 75 with acute or convalescent COVID-19. The chain couples TRBV24-1 to TRBJ1-2, with 8 positions matching TRBD1. The sequenced sample was peripheral blood. The CDR3 DNA reads TGTGCCACCAGTTCGTCAGGGGGCCGTTTAGGTGGCTACACCTTC. It is translated as CATSSSGGRLGGYTF.